The clone carrying this T cell receptor (beta chain) was counted between two and nine times. This sample stems from a study of blood T cell repertoires in COVID-19. The CDR3 is made up of 13 amino acids. Between the trimmed V and J ends, which lost 2 bases and 5 bases, there was a span of 11 bases. Per the germline V gene, CDR1 is SGHKS and CDR2 is YYEKEE (reference sequence). Profiling relied on immunoSEQ multiplex PCR, and the TCRdb table lists in-frame clones only, not all of them. Seen here are 200,000 or so clones, over 70% observed once, and the top ten hold around a sixth. The receptor comes from a man in his fifties or sixties with active or convalescent COVID-19. What was sequenced was peripheral blood. The chain combines TRBV5-5 with TRBJ2-7, with D uncertain. DNA of the CDR3: TGTGCCAGCAGCTTTGGCCCCGAAAACGAGCAGTACTTC. Translating gives CASSFGPENEQYF.